This T cell receptor (beta chain) emerged from a study of T cell clonality in common variable immunodeficiency. The repertoire was sequenced with immunoSEQ multiplex PCR; TCRdb's copy has only in-frame clones and lacks some. The sample includes around 42,000 clones, none of them occurring once. General observations from the study: Fewer deletions and N-nucleotide insertions were reportedly seen in common variable immunodeficiency TCR beta sequences. Patient heterogeneity in the CVID cohort limited correlations between repertoire features and clinical complications.

Trimming took 0 bases from V and 5 from J; bases not matched to a gene: 2. This CDR3 is built from 15 residues. The V gene's germline CDR1 is MNHNS and CDR2 SASEGT. In its sample, this clone was seen many times. What it recognizes is unknown. The sequence runs out 3 residues before the end of the CDR3; the remainder is reconstructed from the germline J gene. This receptor was obtained from a person aged 18 to 69 in good health. The V and J genes are TRBV6-1 and TRBJ2-3, with 10 bases lining up with TRBD2. The sequenced sample consisted of peripheral blood mononuclear cells. The CDR3 DNA, read in part, is TGTGCCAGCAGTGAAGCTAGCGGGGGGCAAGATACG. Its protein is CASSEASGGQDT. The whole CDR3 protein reads CASSEASGGQDTQYF.